The present T cell receptor (beta chain) was sequenced within a study of blood T cell repertoires in COVID-19. Study-level background: In each case, the material was cDNA or gDNA derived from T cells, B-cell-depleted T cells, or PBMCs.

This CDR3 has 13 amino acids. V gave up 6 bases and J gave up 4 bases, with 12 bases separating them. Per germline, CDR1 MNHEY and CDR2 SMNVEV (reference sequence). Participants were placed into cohorts based on the clinical history they reported. This clone was seen just once. Generated by immunoSEQ multiplex PCR, the TCRdb table keeps only in-frame clones and is missing some. The table has around 190,000 clones, approximately 75% seen once. Sequenced input: PBMCs or T cells enriched from blood (not recorded which). The source is a man aged 35 to 55 who had recovered from COVID-19. This rearrangement joins TRBV27 to TRBJ1-2; tentative D call: TRBD1 (6 bases). The CDR3 reads CASSRGGLYGYTF. The CDR3 DNA sequence: TGTGCCAGCAGCCGGGGGGGGCTCTATGGCTACACCTTC.